The 15 T cell receptor beta chains presented below share a single source sample, sequenced in a study of blood T cell repertoires in COVID-19. The protocol was immunoSEQ multiplex PCR, while the TCRdb copy is restricted to in-frame clones and leaves out a portion. The repertoire has hundreds of thousands of clones, about 88% of them found once; the top ten carry 6% to 8%. The source material was peripheral blood. These TCRs come from a woman in her sixties or seventies with COVID-19, enrolled during active disease.

This sequence joins TRBV15 and TRBJ1-5; tentatively, D is TRBD1 (5 bases). From germline, CDR1 is LNHNV and CDR2 YYDKDF (reference sequence). The CDR3 extends over 15 amino acids. Trimming pared 0 bases from V and 4 bases from J, leaving 10 bases between. This CDR3 reads CATSRETGLNQPQHF. The CDR3, as DNA: TGTGCCACCAGCAGAGAAACAGGCCTTAATCAGCCCCAGCATTTT. Drawing the rest from reference TRBV15 and TRBJ1-5, the complete variable domain is DAMVIQNPRYQVTQFGKPVTLSCSQTLNHNVMYWYQQKSSQAPKLLFHYYDKDFNNEADTPDNFQSRRPNTSFCFLDIRSPGLGDTAMYLCATSRETGLNQPQHFGDGTRLSIL.

This chain connects TRBV4-2 to TRBJ1-1; perhaps TRBD1 as D (6 bases). The CDR3 extends over 16 amino acids. Germline V gene lookup returns CDR1 LGHNA and CDR2 YNFKEQ. Trimming stripped 1 base from V and 6 bases from J, with 18 bases between. The CDR3 here is CASSQAGRGGTAEAFF. The CDR3 DNA sequence: TGTGCCAGCAGCCAAGCGGGCAGGGGCGGAACCGCTGAAGCTTTCTTT.

The rearrangement uses TRBV13 and TRBJ1-2; 8 bases are shared with TRBD1. CDR1 is PRHDT, CDR2 FYEKMQ, per germline (reference sequence). The J segment lost 5 bases and the V segment lost 8 bases, leaving 13 bases of the junction unmatched. The CDR3 consists of 15 residues. The CDR3 nucleotides read TGTGCCAGCTCGCCCCCGGGACAGGTCTTTTATGGCTACACCTTC. Translated, it gives CASSPPGQVFYGYTF.

This chain joins TRBV7-2 and TRBJ2-2, with D hard to call. Germline V gene data show CDR1 as SGHTA and CDR2 as FQGNSA. V gave up 2 bases and J gave up 4 bases, with 11 bases separating them. The CDR3 is 15 amino acids. CDR3 nucleotides: TGTGCCAGCAGCTTATTCGGGTGGAGCACCGGGGAGCTGTTTTTT. Its translation: CASSLFGWSTGELFF.

The V and J genes are TRBV11-2 and TRBJ2-3; 9 positions agree with TRBD2. J lost 1 base, V lost 1 base, and 3 bases had no gene match. CDR3 length: 16 amino acids. Per germline, CDR1 SGHAT and CDR2 FQNNGV. CDR3: CASSLAVAGGTDTQYF. DNA of the CDR3: TGTGCCAGCAGCTTAGCGGTAGCGGGGGGCACAGATACGCAGTATTTT.

J is TRBJ2-1 and V is TRBV7-3; 11 bases align to TRBD2. CDR3 length: 14 residues. Germline CDR1 reads SGHTA; CDR2 reads FQGTGA. The V gene end was trimmed by 2 bases and the J gene end by 8 bases; junction bases not matched to a gene: 2. The CDR3 DNA follows: TGTGCCAGCAGCTTAGGGACTAGCGGAGATGAGCAGTTCTTC. It encodes CASSLGTSGDEQFF.

This chain joins TRBV5-4 and TRBJ2-7; the match to TRBD2 covers 7 bases. From germline, CDR1 is SGHNT and CDR2 YYREEE (reference sequence). J lost 4 bases, V lost 9 bases, and 13 bases had no gene match. There are 14 residues in the CDR3. The CDR3, as DNA: TGTGCCACCGCGGGGGAGGGTGTAGGGTACGAGCAGTACTTC. Its protein product is CATAGEGVGYEQYF.

The chain combines TRBV7-3 with TRBJ1-2; 8 bases align to TRBD1. With 0 bases clipped from V and 1 base from J, the junction kept 13 bases outside the gene matches. The CDR3 spans 19 residues. Per the germline V gene, CDR1 is SGHTA and CDR2 is FQGTGA. CDR3 nucleotides: TGTGCCAGCAGCTTAACTCGGAGAATGGACAGGGAAGATAACTATGGCTACACCTTC. Encoded protein: CASSLTRRMDREDNYGYTF.

CDR3 region: CASSQGETTGGNQPQHF. The CDR3 coding sequence is TGCGCCAGCAGCCAAGGGGAAACGACAGGGGGCAATCAGCCCCAGCATTTT. V gene TRBV4-1 combines with J gene TRBJ1-5; 8 bases map to TRBD1. CDR1 and CDR2 from the germline V gene are MGHRA and YSYEKL. The CDR3 is made up of 17 amino acids. V lost 1 base and J lost 2; bases outside the gene matches: 7.

The chain is built from TRBV13 and TRBJ2-7, with TRBD2 as a possible D gene (5 bases). Germline V lookup: CDR1 PRHDT, CDR2 FYEKMQ (reference sequence). Trimming took 5 bases from V and 4 from J, leaving 18 bases between them. The CDR3 consists of 15 residues. The DNA of the CDR3 is TGTGCCAGCAGCCTCAACGCCGCTAGCTGGTACGAGCAGTACTTC. Amino acid sequence: CASSLNAASWYEQYF.

V gene TRBV10-3 combines with J gene TRBJ2-5; 12 positions agree with TRBD2. The trim removed 6 bases at V and 5 bases at J, leaving 1 base unmatched. The germline CDR1 and CDR2 sequences are ENHRY and SYGVKD. This CDR3 region has 13 residues. CDR3 sequence reads: CAISGLAGETQYF. CDR3 coding DNA: TGTGCCATCAGCGGACTAGCGGGGGAGACCCAGTACTTC.

V and J are TRBV11-3 and TRBJ2-5; possibly TRBD1 for D (6 bases). V lost 5 bases, J lost 3 bases, and 10 bases lay in between. The CDR3 is 13 amino acids. The germline V gene encodes CDR1 SGHNT and CDR2 YENEEA. Here the CDR3 DNA reads TGTGCCAGCAGCCAGGGGCAAAAAGAGACCCAGTACTTC. The encoded protein is CASSQGQKETQYF. Complete variable domain (other parts from reference TRBV11-3 and TRBJ2-5): EAGVVQSPRYKIIEKKQPVAFWCNPISGHNTLYWYLQNLGQGPELLIRYENEEAVDDSQLPKDRFSAERLKGVDSTLKIQPAELGDSAVYLCASSQGQKETQYFGPGTRLLVL.

The chain is built from TRBV5-1 and TRBJ2-1, with TRBD1 identical over 10 bases. Germline V gene data show CDR1 as SGHRS and CDR2 as YFSETQ. The CDR3 extends over 16 amino acids. The J segment lost 8 bases and the V segment lost 4 bases, leaving 12 bases of the junction unmatched. In nucleotides, the CDR3 is TGCGCCAGCAGCAACACCGGGACAGGGGTTGGCGATGAGCAGTTCTTC. Protein sequence: CASSNTGTGVGDEQFF.

This chain connects TRBV21-1 to TRBJ1-5. TRBV21-1 is an annotated pseudogene. The CDR3 is made up of 15 amino acids. The CDR3 spells CASRAGECGNQPQHF. The CDR3 nucleotides read TGTGCCAGCAGGGCGGGTGAGTGTGGCAATCAGCCCCAGCATTTT.

The chain joins TRBV27 to TRBJ2-3; D might be TRBD2 (5 bases). This CDR3 has 18 amino acids. Trimming cost V 3 bases and J 0 bases, with 19 bases left between them. Looked up from germline, CDR1 is MNHEY and CDR2 is SMNVEV (reference sequence). The CDR3 here is CASSLWFEGVHSTDTQYF. CDR3 nucleotide sequence: TGTGCCAGCAGTTTGTGGTTCGAGGGCGTCCACAGCACAGATACGCAGTATTTT.